The 11 T cell receptor beta chains presented below share a single source sample, sequenced in a study of T cell repertoires in cytomegalovirus infection. TCRdb redid the calling of the reads with MiXCR, one entry per CDR3 protein. The sample lists approximately 500,000 distinct CDR3 sequences, 16% occurring once. Sequencing was performed on CD8+ T cells from PBMCs. These receptors all stem from a human donor in good health (CMV status not recorded). Some clones in this sample may be carry-over from other donors' samples.

This clonotype was picked up many times. The chain employs TRBV7-2 and TRBJ2-7; D is ambiguous. Trimming removed 1 base at V and 2 bases at J, with 9 bases between. This CDR3 is 14 amino acids long. Germline CDR1 reads SGHTA; CDR2 reads FQGNSA. The CDR3 DNA reads TGTGCCAGCAGCTTAGGGATAGGGACCTACGAGCAGTACTTC. Its translation is CASSLGIGTYEQYF.

The V and J genes are TRBV2 and TRBJ2-1; D remains unclear. Germline V gene sequence: CDR1 SNHLY, CDR2 FYNNEI. This CDR3 has 17 residues. V was cut by 4 bases and J by 0 bases, with 16 bases left in between. The CDR3 DNA reads TGTGCCAGCAGTGGTACAATCGCTATGAGCTCCTACAATGAGCAGTTCTTC. Its protein is CASSGTIAMSSYNEQFF.

This clonotype has a count of ten or more. This rearrangement joins TRBV7-2 to TRBJ1-1; tentatively, D is TRBD1 (5 bases). The CDR3 extends over 11 amino acids. Germline CDR1 SGHTA, CDR2 FQGNSA. The germline V and J ends were trimmed by 3 bases and 8 bases, with 7 bases remaining between them. CDR3 in amino acids: CASSLWGEAFF. CDR3 DNA sequence: TGTGCCAGCAGCTTGTGGGGCGAAGCTTTCTTT. The whole variable domain, filled in from reference TRBV7-2 and TRBJ1-1, reads GAGVSQSPSNKVTEKGKDVELRCDPISGHTALYWYRQSLGQGLEFLIYFQGNSAPDKSGLPSDRFSAERTGGSVSTLTIQRTQQEDSAVYLCASSLWGEAFFGQGTRLTVV.

Many counts were recorded for this clonotype. The rearrangement joins TRBV12-3 or TRBV12-4 to TRBJ2-5, with TRBD2 matching 7 bases. With 3 bases clipped from V and 1 base from J, the junction kept 5 bases outside the gene matches. This CDR3 contains 15 residues. The CDR3 protein is CASSFGLAVQETQYF. The CDR3 DNA is TGTGCCAGCAGTTTCGGGCTAGCGGTCCAAGAGACCCAGTACTTC.

The gene calls are TRBV20-1 and TRBJ2-7, with 11 bases lining up with TRBD2. This CDR3 is built from 16 residues. Losses at the gene ends were 4 bases for V and 3 bases for J; bases not matched to a gene: 11. From germline, CDR1 is DFQATT and CDR2 SNEGSKA (reference sequence). CDR3 amino acids: CSATPQPGTSGYEQYF. CDR3 nucleotide sequence: TGCAGTGCTACTCCCCAGCCCGGGACTAGCGGCTACGAGCAGTACTTC.

For the CDR3, the DNA is TGTGCCAGCAGCTTCAGCAGCGGCCACAATGAGCAGTTCTTC. Amino acid sequence: CASSFSSGHNEQFF. The chain couples TRBV11-2 to TRBJ2-1, with a weak D call TRBD2 (5 bases). Trimming removed 3 bases from V and 5 bases from J, with 11 bases in between. The CDR3 is made up of 14 amino acids. Germline CDR1 SGHAT, CDR2 FQNNGV.

This clonotype was counted only a few times. The genes are TRBV6-5 and TRBJ1-1, with a possible D match to TRBD1 (5 bases). This CDR3 spans 14 amino acids. In germline, CDR1 is MNHEY, CDR2 SVGAGI. V lost 2 bases, J lost 4 bases, and 11 bases lay in between. The CDR3 sequence is CASSYRGWGTEAFF. CDR3 sequence (DNA): TGTGCCAGCAGTTACCGGGGGTGGGGCACTGAAGCTTTCTTT.

In its sample, this clonotype was seen many times. This chain connects TRBV7-6 to TRBJ2-1; D is undetermined. V lost 3 bases to trimming and J lost 3 bases, with 6 bases between them. This CDR3 contains 13 residues. Germline-derived CDR1 and CDR2 are SGHVS and FNYEAQ. The CDR3 nucleotides read TGTGCCAGCAGCTTCGCCCTCTACAATGAGCAGTTCTTC. It codes for CASSFALYNEQFF.

This clonotype came up many times. The J gene is TRBJ2-7, the V gene TRBV7-6; D possibly corresponds to TRBD2 (6 bases). This CDR3 has 15 amino acids. Looked up from germline, CDR1 is SGHVS and CDR2 is FNYEAQ. Trimming cost V 2 bases and J 4 bases, with 15 bases left between them. CDR3 nucleotide sequence: TGTGCCAGCAGCTTAATAGAAGGGGCGGGGTACGAGCAGTACTTC. Translating gives CASSLIEGAGYEQYF.

This clonotype appeared many times. This chain joins TRBV6-1 and TRBJ2-7; no reliable D call. This CDR3 has 13 residues. Deletions cut 6 bases from V and 3 bases from J, with 12 bases between. Per germline, CDR1 MNHNS and CDR2 SASEGT. This chain's CDR3 is CASSMLEFYEQYF. DNA of the CDR3: TGTGCCAGCAGCATGTTAGAGTTCTACGAGCAGTACTTC.

This clonotype has just a few counts. The V gene is TRBV28, the J gene TRBJ2-7; D is possibly TRBD2 (5 bases). The CDR3 sequence is 16 residues long. The V gene lost 2 bases and the J gene lost 4 bases, with 18 bases spanning the gap. Per germline, CDR1 MDHEN and CDR2 SYDVKM. CDR3 region: CASSLLPSSKMYEQYF. In DNA, the CDR3 is TGTGCCAGCAGTTTACTCCCTAGCTCTAAAATGTACGAGCAGTACTTC.